This T cell receptor (beta chain) was sequenced in a study of T-cell memory formation after mild COVID-19. Study at large: Clustering of TCRs was largely donor specific. Overall study results and limits: Clones that contracted from day 15 to 85 had balanced CD4/CD8; later expanders were CD4+ biased. Second-wave clones with a day 37 peak had unconfirmed SARS-CoV-2 specificity.

Only a few counts were recorded for this clonotype. The antigen is undetermined. Constant-segment-primed 5'RACE gave TCR alpha and TCR beta cDNA libraries with sample barcodes and UMIs. TCRdb called the 5' RACE reads again in MiXCR, with one record for every CDR3 protein. The sample yields about 470,000 distinct CDR3 sequences, about 18% seen once. This clonotype originated in an adult woman who had mild COVID-19 (a few samples of this study predate the infection). Cell type and time point are not known. Sequencing used PBMCs or a T cell subset sorted from them (not recorded which).

Here the CDR3 reads CASSQDMDSQETQYF. CDR3 bases: TGCGCCAGCAGCCAAGATATGGACAGCCAAGAGACCCAGTACTTC. This chain links TRBV4-3 with TRBJ2-5; tentatively, D is TRBD1 (6 bases). The germline gives CDR1 LGHNA, CDR2 YSLEER. V was cut by 0 bases and J by 1 base, with 9 bases left in between. The CDR3 is 15 amino acids.